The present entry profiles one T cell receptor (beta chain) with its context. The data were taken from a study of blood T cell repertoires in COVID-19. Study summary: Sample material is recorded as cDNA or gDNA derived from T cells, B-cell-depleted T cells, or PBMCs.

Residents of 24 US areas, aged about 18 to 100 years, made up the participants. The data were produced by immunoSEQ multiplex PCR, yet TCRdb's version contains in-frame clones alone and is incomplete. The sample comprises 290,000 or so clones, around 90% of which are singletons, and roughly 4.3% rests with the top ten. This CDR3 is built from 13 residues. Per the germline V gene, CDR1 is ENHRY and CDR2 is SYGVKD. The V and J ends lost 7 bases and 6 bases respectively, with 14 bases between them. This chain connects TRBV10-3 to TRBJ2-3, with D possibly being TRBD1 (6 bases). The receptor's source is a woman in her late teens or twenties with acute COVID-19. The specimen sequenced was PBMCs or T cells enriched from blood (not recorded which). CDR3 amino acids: CAIKTGLDDTQYF. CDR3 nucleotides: TGTGCCATCAAAACAGGGCTGGATGATACGCAGTATTTT.